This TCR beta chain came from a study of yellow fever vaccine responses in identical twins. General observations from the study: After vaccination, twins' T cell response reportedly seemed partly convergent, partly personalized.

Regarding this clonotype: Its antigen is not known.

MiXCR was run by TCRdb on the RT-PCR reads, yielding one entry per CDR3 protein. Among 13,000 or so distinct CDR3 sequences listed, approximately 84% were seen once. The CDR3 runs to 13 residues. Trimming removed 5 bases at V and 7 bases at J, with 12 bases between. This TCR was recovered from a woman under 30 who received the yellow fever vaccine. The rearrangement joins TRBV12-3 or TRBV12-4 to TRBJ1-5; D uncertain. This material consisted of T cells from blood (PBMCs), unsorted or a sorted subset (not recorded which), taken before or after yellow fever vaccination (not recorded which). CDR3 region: CASSATGGQPQHF. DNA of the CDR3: TGTGCCAGCAGTGCCACCGGAGGGCAGCCCCAGCATTTT.